These 18 T cell receptor beta chains were all obtained from the same sample, sequenced in a study of identical twins (dated by TCRdb to the mid-2010s). Library generation was performed with 5' RACE. Sequenced on an Illumina HiSeq 2000. TCRdb reanalyzed the raw reads on its own, using fastp at Q25 for trimming and MiXCR for clone calling, and kept in-frame beta chains. Rows matching on CDR3 protein sequence are summarized as one entry with the most common DNA and genes. For this sample the table gives 400,000 to 500,000 distinct CDR3 sequences, of which 13% to 15% were detected only once. The ten largest clones represent 0.8% to 1% of the sample. The same sample was also studied in work on yellow fever vaccine responses in identical twins.

Source material: CD4+ T cells sorted from blood. The receptors were gathered from a woman aged 18-35 years in good health.

This clonotype was counted between two and nine times. The gene calls are TRBV24-1 and TRBJ2-3; no clear D gene. The V and J ends lost 2 bases and 4 bases respectively, with 6 bases between them. Germline V CDR1 and CDR2: KGHDR, SFDVKD. CDR3 length: 13 residues. The CDR3 DNA sequence: TGTGCCACCAGTGATTCTGCATCAGATACGCAGTATTTT. The encoded protein is CATSDSASDTQYF.

The genes are TRBV5-1 and TRBJ2-7; unclear D gene. The CDR3 covers 13 residues. The V end was cut by 7 bases, the J end by 6 bases, with 17 bases between. The germline CDR1 and CDR2 sequences are SGHRS and YFSETQ. CDR3 in DNA: TGCGCCAGCGGACCGTCGGGCCTGCGCGAGCAGTACTTC. This sequence encodes CASGPSGLREQYF.

This clonotype was seen a handful of times. This chain links TRBV5-1 with TRBJ2-2; the D is unclear. Germline lookup yields CDR1 SGHRS and CDR2 YFSETQ. Trimming left V 0 bases short and J 5 bases short, with 14 bases between. This CDR3 is 16 amino acids long. The CDR3 sequence: CASSLEASHWTGELFF. The CDR3 coding sequence is TGCGCCAGCAGCTTGGAGGCCAGCCATTGGACCGGGGAGCTGTTTTTT.

V and J are TRBV5-1 and TRBJ2-1; 10 bases fit TRBD1. V lost 0 bases and J lost 5; bases outside the gene matches: 11. CDR3 size: 18 residues. Germline loops: CDR1 SGHRS, CDR2 YFSETQ. This chain's CDR3 is CASSLVPRTGGMDNEQFF. The DNA of the CDR3 is TGCGCCAGCAGCTTGGTTCCACGGACAGGGGGTATGGACAATGAGCAGTTCTTC.

This rearrangement joins TRBV18 to TRBJ2-5; 13 bases line up with TRBD2. CDR3 length: 19 amino acids. CDR1 is KGHSH, CDR2 LQKENI, per germline. The V gene end was trimmed by 1 base and the J gene end by 4 bases; junction bases not matched to a gene: 12. The CDR3 protein is CASSPLGGRTSGSGETQYF. The DNA of the CDR3 is TGTGCCAGCTCACCACTTGGGGGAAGGACTAGCGGGAGTGGAGAGACCCAGTACTTC.

There are a few counts of this clonotype. The chain is built from TRBV19 and TRBJ1-6; D not certain. CDR1 is LNHDA, CDR2 SQIVND, per germline (reference sequence). Deletions cut 9 bases from V and 7 bases from J, with 13 bases between. This CDR3 is 13 amino acids long. CDR3 region: CASRRTANSPLHF. CDR3 DNA sequence: TGTGCCAGCCGCCGGACCGCCAATTCACCCCTCCACTTT.

The rearrangement links TRBV6-1 to TRBJ1-5; the D is unclear. V was clipped by 6 bases and J by 3 bases, with 15 bases between them. Germline values: CDR1 MNHNS, CDR2 SASEGT. This CDR3 has 15 amino acids. CDR3 in amino acids: CASRVGSSLNQPQHF. The CDR3 region has the DNA TGTGCCAGCAGAGTTGGTTCCTCCCTCAATCAGCCCCAGCATTTT.

On this clonotype: Relative to the germline gene, one junction end is altered; a read error may explain this. CDR3 sequence (DNA): TGTGCTAGCAGCTTAGCGGGGCAGTACAATGAGCAGTTCTTC. This codes for CASSLAGQYNEQFF. The V call is TRBV7-7, the J call TRBJ2-1; 8 bases fit TRBD2. Germline V lookup: CDR1 SSHAT, CDR2 FNYEAQ (reference sequence). This CDR3 region has 14 residues. The variable domain in full, completed from reference TRBV7-7 and TRBJ2-1, reads GAGVSQSPRYKVTKRGQDVTLRCDPISSHATLYWYQQALGQGPEFLTYFNYEAQPDKSGLPSDRFSAERPEGSISTLTIQRTEQRDSAMYRCASSLAGQYNEQFFGPGTRLTVL.

This clonotype was seen a handful of times. J is TRBJ2-3 and V is TRBV6-5; D gene uncertain. Trimming cost V 2 bases and J 1 base, with 13 bases left between them. The germline CDR1 and CDR2 sequences are MNHEY and SVGAGI. This CDR3 region has 16 residues. The DNA of the CDR3 is TGTGCCAGCAGTTACAGTCCGACTTTACGCACAGATACGCAGTATTTT. Translating gives CASSYSPTLRTDTQYF.

The chain joins TRBV27 to TRBJ2-2; 10 bases line up with TRBD1. Germline V CDR1 and CDR2: MNHEY, SMNVEV (reference sequence). The CDR3 length is 17 residues. Trimming took 6 bases from V and 3 from J; bases not matched to a gene: 10. In DNA form, the CDR3 reads TGTGCCAGCAGCCAAAACCGGGACAGGGGTCACACCGGGGAGCTGTTTTTT. This encodes CASSQNRDRGHTGELFF.

Comment on this clonotype: Being one base from a much bigger clone, this may be a read error. This chain links TRBV10-3 with TRBJ2-6; D call uncertain. CDR1 and CDR2 from the germline V gene are ENHRY and SYGVKD. V was trimmed by 7 bases and J by 0 bases, leaving 16 bases between them. The CDR3 is 17 amino acids. The CDR3 nucleotides are TGTGCCATCACGGTGGGTCAGGTCCCCTCTGGGGCCAACGTCCTGACTTTC. Translated: CAITVGQVPSGANVLTF.

V gene TRBV18 combines with J gene TRBJ2-5, with D maybe TRBD1 (6 bases). This CDR3 is 12 amino acids long. V dropped 8 bases and J dropped 6 bases, with 13 bases sitting between them. In germline, CDR1 is KGHSH, CDR2 LQKENI. The CDR3 spells CASRDTTKTQYF. The CDR3 bases are TGTGCCAGCCGGGACACCACTAAGACCCAGTACTTC.

Only one count was recorded for this clonotype. This chain joins TRBV11-1 and TRBJ2-1; 16 positions match TRBD2. CDR1 is SGHAT, CDR2 FQDESV, per germline (reference sequence). This CDR3 spans 18 amino acids. V lost 1 base and J lost 4; bases outside the gene matches: 4. This chain's CDR3 is CASSLGGLAGGSYNEQFF. As DNA, the CDR3 is TGTGCCAGCAGCTTAGGGGGACTAGCGGGAGGGTCATACAATGAGCAGTTCTTC.

In this sample, this clonotype turned up a few times. V is TRBV5-4 and J is TRBJ2-7, with D possibly matching TRBD2 (5 bases). Trimming cost V 3 bases and J 0 bases, with 13 bases left between them. CDR1 is SGHNT, CDR2 YYREEE, per germline (reference sequence). This CDR3 comprises 15 residues. The CDR3 here is CASSWRTGSSYEQYF. DNA for the CDR3: TGTGCCAGCAGCTGGCGGACGGGGAGCTCCTACGAGCAGTACTTC.

This clonotype was recorded many times. The chain has TRBV12-3 or TRBV12-4 and TRBJ1-6; D unclear. The CDR3 extends over 14 amino acids. The ends were cut back, 6 bases at V and 5 bases at J, with 11 bases in the middle. The CDR3 protein is CASRSMRDNSPLHF. DNA of the CDR3: TGTGCCAGCAGGAGCATGCGAGATAATTCACCCCTCCACTTT.

This clonotype has at least ten counts. V usage is TRBV12-3 or TRBV12-4 and J usage is TRBJ2-2, with 10 bases that match TRBD1. V gave up 5 bases and J gave up 2 bases; unmatched junction bases: 5. The CDR3 length is 16 residues. The CDR3 loop is CASSPRTGGNTGELFF. Here the CDR3 DNA reads TGTGCCAGCAGTCCTCGGACAGGGGGAAACACCGGGGAGCTGTTTTTT.

In its sample, this clonotype was seen a few times. V usage is TRBV20-1 and J usage is TRBJ2-2, with D perhaps TRBD2 (6 bases). V lost 3 bases to trimming and J lost 6 bases, with 17 bases between them. Per germline, CDR1 DFQATT and CDR2 SNEGSKA (reference sequence). This CDR3 is 15 amino acids long. The CDR3 sequence: CSASPPATSPGELFF. In DNA form, the CDR3 reads TGCAGTGCTAGTCCCCCCGCGACTAGTCCCGGGGAGCTGTTTTTT.

This clonotype showed up just a few times. The chain carries TRBV20-1 and TRBJ1-1; 8 nucleotides match TRBD1. Germline V gives CDR1 DFQATT, CDR2 SNEGSKA (reference sequence). The CDR3 consists of 18 residues. The ends lost 6 bases at V and 1 base at J; junction bases unmatched: 19. CDR3 DNA: TGCAGTGCCGGTCACTCGGACAGGGACCCTAGGAGGAACACTGAAGCTTTCTTT. Translating gives CSAGHSDRDPRRNTEAFF.